Listed here are 26 T cell receptor beta chains from one sample, sequenced in a study of tumor and adjacent non-tumor tissue in lung cancer. Three rounds of nested PCR, following a modified ARM-PCR protocol, produced the TCRbeta library. In TCRdb, the multiplex PCR reads were re-called with MiXCR into one record per CDR3 protein. Among over 100,000 distinct CDR3 sequences listed, 50% to 70% were seen once. This sample's RNA came from whole unsorted tissue. The normal lung tissue was taken more than 3 cm from the tumor edge. Sequenced material: distant non-tumor lung tissue. Receptors were obtained from a man in his sixties with non-small cell lung cancer.

The chain has TRBV2 and TRBJ1-5; D is perhaps TRBD1 (5 bases). Germline values: CDR1 SNHLY, CDR2 FYNNEI. CDR3 length: 17 amino acids. V dropped 2 bases and J dropped 6 bases, with 20 bases sitting between them. DNA of the CDR3: TGTGCCAGCAGTGAAACTCCCCGCCCGACAGTCGGTCAGCCCCAGCATTTT. It specifies CASSETPRPTVGQPQHF.

This clonotype was observed a few times. The rearrangement links TRBV5-1 to TRBJ2-5, with 7 bases lining up with TRBD2. Unmatched junction bases numbered 3, after V lost 4 bases and J lost 3 bases. From germline, CDR1 is SGHRS and CDR2 YFSETQ. The CDR3 has 13 amino acids. The CDR3 spells CASSLGLEETQYF. The CDR3 DNA follows: TGCGCCAGCAGCCTAGGACTAGAAGAGACCCAGTACTTC. Complete variable domain (other parts from reference TRBV5-1 and TRBJ2-5): KAGVTQTPRYLIKTRGQQVTLSCSPISGHRSVSWYQQTPGQGLQFLFEYFSETQRNKGNFPGRFSGRQFSNSRSEMNVSTLELGDSALYLCASSLGLEETQYFGPGTRLLVL.

This clonotype was detected many times. The J gene is TRBJ1-2, the V gene TRBV5-4, with D possibly TRBD1 on 6 matching bases. Trimming left V 3 bases short and J 4 bases short, with 13 bases between. From germline, CDR1 is SGHNT and CDR2 YYREEE (reference sequence). The CDR3 runs to 14 residues. CDR3 region: CASSSPGQLYGYTF. CDR3 nucleotide sequence: TGTGCCAGCAGCTCACCCGGACAGCTCTATGGCTACACCTTC.

The rearrangement joins TRBV7-9 to TRBJ2-2, with D perhaps matching TRBD1 (5 bases). V was clipped by 5 bases and J by 0 bases, with 10 bases between them. This CDR3 comprises 15 residues. The germline V gene has CDR1 SEHNR and CDR2 FQNEAQ (reference sequence). The CDR3 sequence: CASSPGHPNTGELFF. The CDR3 DNA reads as TGTGCCAGCAGCCCAGGACACCCGAACACCGGGGAGCTGTTTTTT.

There are many counts of this clonotype. The V and J genes are TRBV6-1 and TRBJ2-1, with 7 bases matching TRBD2. CDR1 is MNHNS and CDR2 is SASEGT in the germline V gene. The CDR3 is made up of 15 amino acids. Unmatched junction bases numbered 1, after V lost 2 bases and J lost 0 bases. In nucleotides, the CDR3 is TGTGCCAGCAGTGAAAGCGGGACCTCCTACAATGAGCAGTTCTTC. The encoded protein is CASSESGTSYNEQFF.

Comments on this clonotype: A much bigger clone sits one base away, suggesting this may be a read error. The chain combines TRBV4-3 with TRBJ2-7, with 16 bases identical to TRBD2. The CDR3 runs to 19 residues. The junction had 12 bases not matched to a gene; V was cut back by 3 bases and J by 4 bases. In germline, CDR1 is LGHNA, CDR2 YSLEER. The CDR3 loop is CASSHEWGTSGRAGYEQYF. CDR3 bases: TGCGCCAGCAGCCATGAATGGGGGACTAGCGGGAGGGCCGGGTACGAGCAGTACTTC.

Concerning this clonotype itself: At one end, the junction sequence differs from germline, possibly due to a read error. V is TRBV11-2 and J is TRBJ2-1; TRBD2 aligns across 10 bases. The CDR3 runs 15 residues. Germline CDR1 and CDR2: SGHAT and FQNNGV. The CDR3 DNA reads as TGTGCCAGCAGCCAGGGACTAGCGAGACCTAATGAGCAGTTTTTC. Its protein product is CASSQGLARPNEQFF. Variable domain in full (rest from reference TRBV11-2 and TRBJ2-1): EAGVAQSPRYKIIEKRQSVAFWCNPISGHATLYWYQQILGQGPKLLIQFQNNGVVDDSQLPKDRFSAERLKGVDSTLKIQPAKLEDSAVYLCASSQGLARPNEQFFGPGTRLTVL.

On this clonotype: A read error is possible here, since a much larger clone lies one base away. The chain is built from TRBV28 and TRBJ2-1; D call uncertain. Trimming pared 5 bases from V and 7 bases from J, leaving 15 bases between. This CDR3 comprises 14 residues. Per germline, CDR1 MDHEN and CDR2 SYDVKM. CDR3 in amino acids: CASSTRPRGNEQFF. The DNA of the CDR3 is TGTGCCAGCAGTACTCGCCCTCGTGGGAATGAGCAGTTCTTC. The full variable domain, rest sourced from reference TRBV28 and TRBJ2-1, is DVKVTQSSRYLVKRTGEKVFLECVQDMDHENMFWYRQDPGLGLRLIYFSYDVKMKEKGDIPEGYSVSREKKERFSLILESASTNQTSMYLCASSTRPRGNEQFFGPGTRLTVL.

This chain links TRBV4-1 with TRBJ2-7; weak D call: TRBD2 (5 bases). The germline V gene has CDR1 MGHRA and CDR2 YSYEKL. The CDR3 covers 15 residues. V was cut by 4 bases and J by 0 bases, with 13 bases left in between. As DNA, the CDR3 is TGCGCCAGCAGCCGAGGCTCAGGAGGCTCCTACGAGCAGTACTTC. This sequence encodes CASSRGSGGSYEQYF.

The J gene is TRBJ2-1, the V gene TRBV29-1; a weak D match, TRBD2 (5 bases). Looked up from germline, CDR1 is SQVTM and CDR2 is ANQGSEA. The CDR3 consists of 12 residues. CDR3 nucleotide sequence: TGCAACTCCGGGAACCAGCAGAATGAGCAGTTCTTC. Residues: CNSGNQQNEQFF.

This chain connects TRBV20-1 to TRBJ1-5, with 10 bases matching TRBD1. The J call is doubtful: the DNA matches TRBJ2-3 better. The CDR3 extends over 17 amino acids. Germline assignment: CDR1 DFQATT and CDR2 SNEGSKA (reference sequence). CDR3 DNA: TGCAGTGCTAGCGCCGGGACAGGGGATTGGGACAATCAGCCCCAGTATTTT. It is translated as CSASAGTGDWDNQPQYF.

A remark on this clonotype: Since a much larger clone is just one base distant, this may be a read error. The chain couples TRBV6-1 to TRBJ2-5; 15 bases are shared with TRBD2. The CDR3 extends over 17 amino acids. Germline-derived CDR1 and CDR2 are MNHNS and SASEGT. This chain's CDR3 is CASRGLAGGEVWEIQYF. CDR3 in DNA: TGTGCCAGCAGAGGACTAGCGGGGGGGGAGGTATGGGAGATCCAGTACTTC.

A few counts support this clonotype. The chain uses TRBV12-3 or TRBV12-4 and TRBJ1-5; no reliable D call. The CDR3 consists of 14 residues. V gave up 3 bases and J gave up 5 bases, with 11 bases separating them. CDR3 sequence (DNA): TGTGCCAGCAGTTTTGGGTACAGCCATCAGCCCCAGCATTTT. Its protein product is CASSFGYSHQPQHF.

This clonotype was detected once. This could be a read error, since a much larger clone is one nucleotide away. The chain carries TRBV29-1 and TRBJ1-1, with TRBD1 as a possible D gene (5 bases). Germline lookup yields CDR1 SQVTM and CDR2 ANQGSEA. The CDR3 length is 10 residues. CDR3 protein: CSVLDTEASF. The CDR3 coding sequence is TGCAGCGTCCTGGACACTGAAGCTTCCTTT.

The V gene is TRBV30, the J gene TRBJ1-1; D not resolved. Trimming left V 8 bases short and J 5 bases short, with 12 bases between. Germline CDR1 GTSNPN, CDR2 SVGIG (reference sequence). The CDR3 consists of 11 residues. The CDR3 here is CAIDRGTEAFF. CDR3 in DNA: TGTGCCATTGACCGTGGGACTGAAGCTTTCTTT.

This chain joins TRBV11-3 and TRBJ2-2, with 11 bases identical to TRBD2. Germline CDR1 is SGHNT and CDR2 is YENEEA. The CDR3 extends over 15 amino acids. Germline trimming cut 11 bases from V and 11 bases from J; bases unmatched to any gene: 16. CDR3 amino acids: CAYSLDWGLAAELFF. The DNA for the CDR3 is TGTGCCTACAGCTTAGATTGGGGACTAGCGGCTGAGCTGTTTTTT.

This clonotype was detected ten times or more. The gene calls are TRBV6-2 or TRBV6-3 and TRBJ2-1, with D perhaps given as TRBD1 or TRBD2 (5 bases each). CDR3 length: 16 amino acids. Trimming stripped 4 bases from V and 5 bases from J, with 18 bases between. Looked up from germline, CDR1 is MNHEY and CDR2 is SVGEGT. The CDR3 is CASSSPGLGPNNEQFF. The CDR3 DNA sequence: TGTGCCAGCAGTTCCCCGGGGCTGGGACCGAACAATGAGCAGTTCTTC.

As regards this clonotype: A junction end diverges from the germline sequence, so it may reflect a read error. The chain combines TRBV29-1 with TRBJ1-1, with 7 bases identical to TRBD1. The CDR3 spans 12 residues. In germline, CDR1 is SQVTM, CDR2 ANQGSEA. The CDR3 sequence: CSAEQGNTEVFF. The CDR3 DNA is TGCAGCGCCGAACAGGGGAACACTGAAGTTTTCTTT.

In this sample, this clonotype turned up a few times. A much larger clone is a single base away; this may be a read error. V and J are TRBV5-4 and TRBJ2-5; TRBD2 might be the D (6 bases). In germline, CDR1 is SGHNT, CDR2 YYREEE (reference sequence). The CDR3 runs 14 residues. The CDR3 coding sequence is TGTGCCAGCAGCTTGGATGTAGGCGGGGAGACCCGGTACTTC. This encodes CASSLDVGGETRYF.

Points on this clonotype: This sequence may be a read error, since a much larger clone differs from it by one base. J is TRBJ2-2 and V is TRBV29-1; D is perhaps TRBD2 (5 bases). CDR1 and CDR2 (germline): SQVTM, ANQGSEA. The CDR3 has 14 amino acids. The CDR3 coding sequence is TGCAGCGCCTACGGGTCGGGGTTCACCGGGGAGCAGTTTTTT. It specifies CSAYGSGFTGEQFF.

This clonotype was detected only a few times. This is likely a read error, given that the CDR3 carries no conserved phenylalanine or tryptophan at its end. The V and J genes are TRBV5-4 and TRBJ2-1; no firm D call. V was clipped by 4 bases and J by 5 bases, with 13 bases between them. CDR3 size: 14 residues. Germline CDR1 SGHNT, CDR2 YYREEE (reference sequence). CDR3 coding DNA: TGTGCCAGCAGCCCAAGACTGGATCACAATGAGCAGTTCCTC. This codes for CASSPRLDHNEQFL.

About this clonotype itself: One end of the junction fails to match germline, which may point to a read error. The chain is built from TRBV29-1 and TRBJ2-1; either TRBD1 or TRBD2 may supply D (5 bases each). Germline V gives CDR1 SQVTM, CDR2 ANQGSEA. The CDR3 loop spans 11 amino acids. The DNA of the CDR3 is TGCAGCGGATGGACTGACAGTGAGCACTTCTTC. Residues: CSGWTDSEHFF.

A word on this clonotype: No conserved phenylalanine or tryptophan ends this CDR3, so it is likely a read error. The rearrangement joins TRBV28 to TRBJ2-7; unclear D gene. Trimming shortened V by 1 base and J by 4 bases, and 8 bases separated the two germline ends. This CDR3 comprises 13 residues. Germline CDR1 is MDHEN and CDR2 is SYDVKM. The CDR3 loop is CASSLLGTYEQYL. In DNA, the CDR3 is TGTGCCAGCAGTTTATTGGGAACATACGAGCAGTACTTA.

To note about this clonotype: This likely comes from a read error, as the CDR3 has no conserved phenylalanine or tryptophan at its end. This chain connects TRBV29-1 to TRBJ2-7; tentative D call: TRBD1 (6 bases). V lost 6 bases and J 5 bases, leaving 17 bases between the germline ends. The V gene's germline CDR1 is SQVTM and CDR2 ANQGSEA. This CDR3 is 13 amino acids long. Here the CDR3 reads CSVQGTRGHEQYS. CDR3 nucleotide sequence: TGCAGCGTCCAGGGGACAAGGGGCCACGAGCAGTACTCC.

A note on this clonotype: A much larger clone is a single base away; this may be a read error. Written as DNA, the CDR3 is TGCGCCAGCAGCCCAAAGACAATAGGTAGCACCGGGGAGCTGTTTTTT. It is translated as CASSPKTIGSTGELFF. V usage is TRBV5-1 and J usage is TRBJ2-2; D uncertain. The length of the CDR3 is 16 residues. The germline V and J ends were trimmed by 4 bases and 4 bases, with 17 bases remaining between them. Germline CDR1 and CDR2: SGHRS and YFSETQ.

This clonotype was seen a handful of times. A much larger clone differs from this one at a single base, so this may be a read error. The chain's CDR3 is CTSSSRTGHEQYF. The DNA of the CDR3 is TGTACCAGCAGCTCGAGGACAGGCCACGAGCAGTACTTC. The chain links TRBV7-9 to TRBJ2-7; 7 bases fit TRBD1. This CDR3 contains 13 residues. CDR1 and CDR2 (germline): SEHNR, FQNEAQ (reference sequence).